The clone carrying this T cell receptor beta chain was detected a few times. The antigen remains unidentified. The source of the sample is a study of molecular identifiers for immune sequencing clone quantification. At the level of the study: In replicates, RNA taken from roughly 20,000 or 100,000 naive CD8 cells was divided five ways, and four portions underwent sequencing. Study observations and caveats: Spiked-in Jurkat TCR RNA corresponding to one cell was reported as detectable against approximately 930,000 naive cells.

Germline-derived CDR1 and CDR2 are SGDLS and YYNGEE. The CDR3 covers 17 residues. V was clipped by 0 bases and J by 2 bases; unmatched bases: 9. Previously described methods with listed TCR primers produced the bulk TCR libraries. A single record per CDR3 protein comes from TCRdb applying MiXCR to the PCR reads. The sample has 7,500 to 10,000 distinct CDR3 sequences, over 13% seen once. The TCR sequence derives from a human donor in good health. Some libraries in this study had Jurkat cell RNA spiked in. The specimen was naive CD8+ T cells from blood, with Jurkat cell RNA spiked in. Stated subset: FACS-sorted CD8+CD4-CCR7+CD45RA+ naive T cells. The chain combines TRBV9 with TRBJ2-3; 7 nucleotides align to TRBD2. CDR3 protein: CASSVGRLAVNTDTQYF. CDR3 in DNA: TGTGCCAGCAGCGTAGGTCGTCTAGCGGTAAACACAGATACGCAGTATTTT.